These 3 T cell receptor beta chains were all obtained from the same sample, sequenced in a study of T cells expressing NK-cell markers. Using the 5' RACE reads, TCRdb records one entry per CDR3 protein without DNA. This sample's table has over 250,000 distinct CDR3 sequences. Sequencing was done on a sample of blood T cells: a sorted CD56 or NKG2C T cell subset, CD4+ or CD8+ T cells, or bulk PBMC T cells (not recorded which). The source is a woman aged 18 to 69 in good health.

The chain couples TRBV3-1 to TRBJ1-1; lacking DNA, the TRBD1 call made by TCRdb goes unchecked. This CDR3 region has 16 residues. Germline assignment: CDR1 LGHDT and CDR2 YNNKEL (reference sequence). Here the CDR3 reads CARPRPGAKENTEAFF.

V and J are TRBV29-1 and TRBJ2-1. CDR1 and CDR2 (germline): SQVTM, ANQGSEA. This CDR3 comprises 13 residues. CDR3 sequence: CSVDFSSYNEQFF.

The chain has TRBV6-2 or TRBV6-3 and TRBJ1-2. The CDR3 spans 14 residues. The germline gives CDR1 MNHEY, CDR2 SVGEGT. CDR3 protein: CASSYSQRGNGYTF.